This entry describes one T cell receptor beta chain. The antigen remains unidentified. In the same sample, other DNA sequences code for this CDR3. Assay used: immunoSEQ multiplex PCR; TCRdb lists only in-frame clones, some missing. The data contain 74,000 or so clones, about 92% of them singletons. The data originate from a study of OX40 agonist ivuxolimab in advanced cancers. Study overall: Ivuxolimab, an agonistic anti-OX40 (CD134) antibody, was given to patients. Administration of intravenous ivuxolimab to patients occurred every 2 weeks at 0.01 to 10 mg/kg. Broader study findings: CD8+ T cells showed, on average, more clonal expansion than CD4+ cells.

Germline CDR1 and CDR2: LNHDA and SQIVND (reference sequence). The CDR3 spans 12 residues. The V and J ends lost 3 bases and 7 bases respectively, with 7 bases between them. Blood specimens came from baseline, cycle 4 day 1, and cycle 7 day 1. The V gene is TRBV19, the J gene TRBJ2-1; no firm D call. The sequencing here drew on CD4+ or CD8+ T cells sorted from blood, taken in a trial of the OX40 agonist ivuxolimab. This clonotype was obtained from an adult with an advanced solid tumor such as melanoma, head and neck, liver or kidney cancer. CDR3 amino acids: CASSIGGNEQFF. CDR3 DNA sequence: TGTGCCAGTAGTATCGGCGGTAATGAGCAGTTCTTC.